Sequencing of this T cell receptor (beta chain) was carried out in a study of Ad26.COV2.S vaccination and SARS-CoV-2 variants. The CDR3 runs to 14 residues. Per the germline V gene, CDR1 is SGHVS and CDR2 is FQNEAQ. V lost 0 bases and J 6 bases, leaving 12 bases between the germline ends. Method: immunoSEQ multiplex PCR; TCRdb's copy keeps in-frame clones and lacks some. The sample consists of fewer than 300,000 clones, roughly 86% of them appearing once. This sample's treatment: about 20 received Ad26.COV2.S at low or high dose, single or two shots; 5 received placebo; per-sample allocation not given. After the first vaccine or placebo injection, samples were drawn on day 63. Wuhan-strain SARS-CoV-2 spike was expressed by the Ad26 vector that made up the vaccine. On this clone: Its specificity is not known.

Overall study findings and caveats: Substantial breadth was reported for post-vaccination spike-specific CD8+ and CD4+ T cells.

This TCR was recovered from a person aged 18 to 65 who received the Ad26.COV2.S COVID-19 vaccine or a placebo. V usage is TRBV7-8 and J usage is TRBJ2-7; D is perhaps TRBD1 (6 bases). The sample consisted of peripheral blood, taken in a trial of Ad26.COV2.S vaccine versus placebo. In DNA, the CDR3 is TGTGCCAGCAGCTTAGCACAGGGTTTCGGCGAGCAGTACTTC. Protein product: CASSLAQGFGEQYF.